This T cell receptor beta chain was recovered during a study of T cell responses to AZD1222 COVID-19 vaccine. Overall study context: The analysis combined second doses at about 4 or about 12 weeks. Whole-study findings and limits: Samples come after the peak T cell response, not at day 14.

In regard to this clone: What it binds is not known.

The assay was immunoSEQ multiplex PCR, and TCRdb's table has in-frame clones only and misses some. Of about 160,000 clones listed, almost 90% are singletons. The CDR3 extends over 14 amino acids. Germline V CDR1 and CDR2: SGHTA, FQGNSA. J was trimmed by 3 bases and V by 5 bases; bases with no gene match: 6. The chain employs TRBV7-2 and TRBJ1-1, with 7 bases identical to TRBD1. The TCR comes from an adult in good health. Sequenced material: peripheral blood, taken on day 0 of AZD1222 vaccination. CDR3 sequence: CASSPRGWDTEAFF. Here the CDR3 DNA reads TGTGCCAGCAGCCCCAGGGGGTGGGACACTGAAGCTTTCTTT.